The 19 T cell receptor beta chains below all came from one sample that was sequenced in a study of beta chain features in type 1 diabetes. As every portion of the isolated RNA was reverse transcribed, the sequencing read expressed TCRB transcripts. The assay was immunoSEQ multiplex PCR, and TCRdb's table has in-frame clones only and misses some. Altogether fewer than 900,000 clones are present, about 17% being singletons, with the ten largest covering about 0.02%. Sequenced material: naive CD4+ T cells from blood. The receptors stem from a woman aged 18 to 35 in good health.

This clone was recorded a few times. The chain joins TRBV7-9 to TRBJ2-1; D uncertain. The CDR3 loop spans 14 amino acids. CDR1 and CDR2 from the germline V gene are SEHNR and FQNEAQ (reference sequence). V lost 5 bases, J lost 8 bases, and 16 bases lay in between. CDR3 region: CASSIEPHSYEQFF. CDR3 sequence (DNA): TGTGCCAGCAGCATAGAACCGCATAGTTATGAGCAGTTCTTC.

The chain uses TRBV7-2 and TRBJ2-7; the D gene is possibly TRBD2 (7 bases). CDR1 and CDR2 (germline): SGHTA, FQGNSA. The CDR3 has 16 residues. The V gene lost 4 bases and the J gene lost 3 bases, with 19 bases spanning the gap. CDR3 bases: TGTGCCAGCAGCTCGCAGGGGCTAGCGGATATCTACGAGCAGTACTTC. It translates to CASSSQGLADIYEQYF.

This clone has just a few counts. The chain has TRBV28 and TRBJ1-2, with 7 bases matching TRBD1. This CDR3 has 15 amino acids. Trimming removed 3 bases from V and 4 bases from J; junction bases left unmatched: 8. CDR1 and CDR2 from the germline V gene are MDHEN and SYDVKM. The CDR3: CASSFLDREFYGYTF. DNA for the CDR3: TGTGCCAGCAGTTTCCTCGACAGGGAGTTCTATGGCTACACCTTC.

Regarding this clone: The germline gene is not matched at one end of the junction; a read error may be the cause. The CDR3 region is CATKVEENTDTQYF. Here the CDR3 DNA reads TGTGCTACCAAGGTTGAAGAGAACACAGATACGCAGTATTTT. This chain joins TRBV15 and TRBJ2-3, with D unclear. The germline gives CDR1 LNHNV, CDR2 YYDKDF (reference sequence). The CDR3 loop spans 14 amino acids.

V is TRBV15 and J is TRBJ2-1; 8 bases map to TRBD2. CDR1 is LNHNV and CDR2 is YYDKDF in the germline V gene (reference sequence). The length of the CDR3 is 15 residues. The junction had 4 bases not matched to a gene; V was cut back by 0 bases and J by 6 bases. This CDR3 is CATSREAREGNEQFF. CDR3 DNA: TGTGCCACCAGCAGAGAAGCACGGGAGGGCAATGAGCAGTTCTTC.

A few counts support this clone. The chain is built from TRBV7-2 and TRBJ2-1; D possibly corresponds to TRBD2 (6 bases). Germline V lookup: CDR1 SGHTA, CDR2 FQGNSA. V was pared by 2 bases and J by 4 bases, with 12 bases between. This CDR3 is 15 amino acids long. Here the CDR3 DNA reads TGTGCCAGCAGCTTATTCGGGAGCCCTTACAATGAGCAGTTCTTC. Translation: CASSLFGSPYNEQFF.

This clone was observed a handful of times. The chain has TRBV7-6 and TRBJ2-7, with 7 bases lining up with TRBD1. CDR1 and CDR2 (germline): SGHVS, FNYEAQ. The CDR3 sequence is 15 residues long. The V segment lost 1 base and the J segment 2 bases; nucleotides outside the gene matches: 5. The CDR3 nucleotides are TGTGCCAGCAGCTTAGACGCGACAGGGACCTACGAGCAGTACTTC. It encodes CASSLDATGTYEQYF.

CDR3 protein: CASSLKAGIGDEQYF. The CDR3 DNA follows: TGTGCCAGCAGCTTGAAGGCAGGGATTGGGGACGAGCAGTACTTC. The chain combines TRBV5-6 with TRBJ2-7, with D maybe TRBD1 (5 bases). V gave up 1 base and J gave up 5 bases, with 16 bases separating them. This CDR3 is built from 15 residues. From germline, CDR1 is SGHDT and CDR2 YYEEEE.

The genes are TRBV5-1 and TRBJ1-2, with 8 bases fitting TRBD1. The germline gives CDR1 SGHRS, CDR2 YFSETQ. The trim removed 4 bases at V and 4 bases at J, leaving 6 bases unmatched. This CDR3 is 14 amino acids long. The CDR3, as DNA: TGCGCCAGCAGCCCGGGACAGGAGGGCTATGGCTACACCTTC. Amino acid sequence: CASSPGQEGYGYTF.

The chain has TRBV7-9 and TRBJ2-2; 7 positions match TRBD1. CDR3 length: 16 residues. Germline V CDR1 and CDR2: SEHNR, FQNEAQ (reference sequence). V trimming: 5 bases; J trimming: 6 bases; junction bases outside the gene matches: 12. CDR3 coding DNA: TGTGCCAGCAGCCCGAGACAGGGAACCCCTCCCGGGGAGCTGTTTTTT. It translates to CASSPRQGTPPGELFF.

The chain recombines TRBV2 with TRBJ1-4, with 12 bases matching TRBD1. The germline V gene encodes CDR1 SNHLY and CDR2 FYNNEI. The CDR3 covers 14 residues. Trimming cost V 6 bases and J 7 bases; bases outside gene matches: 3. CDR3 sequence reads: CASRGQGAGEKLFF. The CDR3 region has the DNA TGTGCCAGCAGGGGACAGGGGGCAGGTGAAAAACTGTTTTTT.

The V and J genes are TRBV9 and TRBJ2-7, with 7 bases that match TRBD2. Trimming cost V 4 bases and J 0 bases; bases outside gene matches: 7. In germline, CDR1 is SGDLS, CDR2 YYNGEE. This CDR3 region has 15 residues. The CDR3 bases are TGTGCCAGCAGCCCCACTAGCGAAAGCTCCTACGAGCAGTACTTC. Amino acids: CASSPTSESSYEQYF.

This clone was seen only a few times. V usage is TRBV2 and J usage is TRBJ1-2; 7 bases align to TRBD1. Germline CDR1 and CDR2: SNHLY and FYNNEI. The CDR3 sequence is 14 residues long. Germline trimming cut 6 bases from V and 2 bases from J; bases unmatched to any gene: 6. CDR3 in DNA: TGTGCCAGCAGCACGGGACAGATGAACTATGGCTACACCTTC. Translation gives CASSTGQMNYGYTF. Drawing the rest from reference TRBV2 and TRBJ1-2, the complete variable domain is EPEVTQTPSHQVTQMGQEVILRCVPISNHLYFYWYRQILGQKVEFLVSFYNNEISEKSEIFDDQFSVERPDGSNFTLKIRSTKLEDSAMYFCASSTGQMNYGYTFGSGTRLTVV.

The genes are TRBV7-2 and TRBJ2-1; 8 nucleotides agree with TRBD2. Losses at the gene ends were 5 bases for V and 3 bases for J; bases not matched to a gene: 6. Germline values: CDR1 SGHTA, CDR2 FQGNSA. The CDR3 is made up of 15 amino acids. CDR3 in DNA: TGTGCCAGCAGCCTCCTACTAGCGGACTACAATGAGCAGTTCTTC. Translating gives CASSLLLADYNEQFF.

The chain employs TRBV6-6 and TRBJ1-1; 7 bases align to TRBD1. Per the germline V gene, CDR1 is MNHNY and CDR2 is SVGAGI (reference sequence). J was trimmed by 4 bases and V by 4 bases; bases with no gene match: 9. CDR3 size: 15 residues. The CDR3 region is CASSSYRGLSTEAFF. In DNA form, the CDR3 reads TGTGCCAGCAGTTCGTACAGGGGCTTAAGCACTGAAGCTTTCTTT.

This clone was counted only a few times. The chain is built from TRBV2 and TRBJ1-1, with unresolved D. V lost 6 bases and J lost 1, with 12 bases in between. Germline V gene sequence: CDR1 SNHLY, CDR2 FYNNEI. The CDR3 sequence is 14 residues long. The CDR3 region is CASRALSGNTEAFF. As DNA, the CDR3 is TGTGCCAGCAGGGCCTTGTCCGGGAACACTGAAGCTTTCTTT. The variable domain in full, completed from reference TRBV2 and TRBJ1-1, reads EPEVTQTPSHQVTQMGQEVILRCVPISNHLYFYWYRQILGQKVEFLVSFYNNEISEKSEIFDDQFSVERPDGSNFTLKIRSTKLEDSAMYFCASRALSGNTEAFFGQGTRLTVV.

V is TRBV27 and J is TRBJ1-2, with 12 bases lining up with TRBD1. V dropped 2 bases and J dropped 0; count of bases not matched to a gene: 1. CDR1 is MNHEY, CDR2 SMNVEV, per germline (reference sequence). The CDR3 is 16 amino acids. The CDR3 sequence is CASSLGTGGSNYGYTF. The CDR3 DNA follows: TGTGCCAGCAGTTTAGGGACAGGGGGCTCTAACTATGGCTACACCTTC.

In its sample, this clone was seen a few times. V is TRBV11-2 and J is TRBJ2-4, with D tentatively TRBD1 (6 bases). Germline CDR1 and CDR2: SGHAT and FQNNGV. Deletions cut 5 bases from V and 6 bases from J, with 17 bases between. This CDR3 comprises 15 residues. The CDR3 reads CASSQIQGHGNIQYF. CDR3 nucleotides: TGTGCCAGCAGCCAAATACAGGGTCATGGAAACATTCAGTACTTC.

The chain links TRBV27 to TRBJ2-1, with D tentatively TRBD2 (5 bases). The V and J ends lost 3 bases and 10 bases respectively, with 13 bases between them. This CDR3 comprises 13 residues. Germline CDR1 is MNHEY and CDR2 is SMNVEV (reference sequence). CDR3 nucleotides: TGTGCCAGCAGTTTCCTACTAGGCCCGGAGCAGTTCTTC. Encoded protein: CASSFLLGPEQFF.